Shown below are 13 T cell receptor beta chains from a single sample sequenced in a study of cytomegalovirus exposure and HLA in healthy donors (dated by TCRdb to about 2017). Library prep was done by the immunoSEQ multiplex PCR assay. The multiplex PCR relied on a mix of 60 forward primers for TCR Vbeta segments and 13 reverse primers for TCR Jbeta segments. Imported from immuneACCESS, the table was reduced by TCRdb to in-frame sequences with V and J called. These copies leave out some clones; in studies compared against another copy, an unresolved V gene accounts for under half, and the cause of the remainder is not known. This sample is represented by 200,000 or so clones; 82% of them were singletons. The top ten hold about 0.84% of the sample. Sample: PBMCs. The source of these receptors is a woman aged 18-35 years in good health and CMV-seronegative.

This chain links TRBV10-1 with TRBJ1-3; tentatively, D is TRBD1 (6 bases). CDR3 length: 13 amino acids. V was trimmed by 6 bases and J by 0 bases, leaving 6 bases between them. In germline, CDR1 is WNHNN, CDR2 SYGVQD (reference sequence). CDR3 region: CASRDSSGNTIYF. Written as DNA, the CDR3 is TGCGCCAGCAGGGACAGCTCTGGAAACACCATATATTTT.

There are a few counts of this clone. The chain combines TRBV30 with TRBJ2-1; D call uncertain. Per germline, CDR1 GTSNPN and CDR2 SVGIG (reference sequence). The CDR3 is made up of 13 amino acids. Trimming took off 6 bases at V and 6 bases at J, with 15 bases between the two ends. The CDR3, as DNA: TGTGCCTGCCTTTTGGCAACCGCCAATGAGCAGTTCTTC. Protein: CACLLATANEQFF.

The chain combines TRBV14 with TRBJ2-3, with a tentative D call TRBD2 (6 bases). The CDR3 loop spans 14 amino acids. Trimming took 7 bases from V and 9 from J, leaving 20 bases between them. Germline assignment: CDR1 SGHDN and CDR2 FVKESK. CDR3 sequence reads: CASTPGLRDITQYF. In DNA, the CDR3 is TGTGCCAGCACCCCGGGACTTCGCGATATAACGCAGTATTTT.

The V gene is TRBV2, the J gene TRBJ2-5; the match to TRBD1 covers 9 bases. V lost 5 bases, J lost 6 bases, and 4 bases stayed unmatched. Germline-derived CDR1 and CDR2 are SNHLY and FYNNEI. The CDR3 spans 13 residues. The CDR3 protein is CASSTGGGQTQYF. CDR3 nucleotides: TGTGCCAGCAGTACAGGGGGCGGGCAGACCCAGTACTTC.

The J gene is TRBJ2-7, the V gene TRBV27; 10 bases fit TRBD1. Germline V CDR1 and CDR2: MNHEY, SMNVEV (reference sequence). The V gene end was trimmed by 3 bases and the J gene end by 5 bases; junction bases not matched to a gene: 10. The CDR3 is made up of 16 amino acids. CDR3: CASSLTGQGYSNEQYF. Written as DNA, the CDR3 is TGTGCCAGCAGTTTGACGGGACAGGGGTATTCCAACGAGCAGTACTTC.

The rearrangement joins TRBV5-5 to TRBJ1-5; 9 bases map to TRBD1. J lost 0 bases, V lost 4 bases, and 8 bases had no gene match. Germline CDR1 SGHKS, CDR2 YYEKEE (reference sequence). This CDR3 region has 17 residues. This chain's CDR3 is CASSAGTGSYSNQPQHF. The CDR3 DNA is TGTGCCAGCAGCGCCGGGACAGGGTCTTATAGCAATCAGCCCCAGCATTTT. The full variable domain, completed using reference TRBV5-5 and TRBJ1-5, is DAGVTQSPTHLIKTRGQQVTLRCSPISGHKSVSWYQQVLGQGPQFIFQYYEKEERGRGNFPDRFSARQFPNYSSELNVNALLLGDSALYLCASSAGTGSYSNQPQHFGDGTRLSIL.

This rearrangement joins TRBV7-9 to TRBJ2-7; 11 bases are a match to TRBD2. The J segment lost 4 bases and the V segment lost 4 bases, leaving 9 bases of the junction unmatched. The CDR3 has 16 residues. Per the germline V gene, CDR1 is SEHNR and CDR2 is FQNEAQ (reference sequence). In DNA, the CDR3 is TGTGCCAGCAGCTCACTGACTAGCGGGATAGGATACGAGCAGTACTTC. It specifies CASSSLTSGIGYEQYF. The whole variable domain, filled in from reference TRBV7-9 and TRBJ2-7, reads DTGVSQNPRHKITKRGQNVTFRCDPISEHNRLYWYRQTLGQGPEFLTYFQNEAQLEKSRLLSDRFSAERPKGSFSTLEIQRTEQGDSAMYLCASSSLTSGIGYEQYFGPGTRLTVT.

The chain links TRBV14 to TRBJ2-7; D perhaps matches TRBD2 (6 bases). There are 16 residues in the CDR3. CDR1 is SGHDN, CDR2 FVKESK, per germline. Deletions cut 6 bases from V and 7 bases from J, with 25 bases between. The CDR3 reads CASSHKRGLRGSEQYF. CDR3 nucleotides: TGTGCCAGCAGTCACAAACGAGGACTCCGGGGGTCGGAGCAGTACTTC.

This clone showed up just once. V is TRBV9 and J is TRBJ2-5, with a possible D match to TRBD2 (6 bases). Trimming took off 0 bases at V and 5 bases at J, with 11 bases between the two ends. Germline CDR1 SGDLS, CDR2 YYNGEE. The CDR3 runs to 14 residues. The CDR3 reads CASSVGRAGETQYF. The CDR3 DNA follows: TGTGCCAGCAGCGTAGGGAGGGCCGGGGAGACCCAGTACTTC.

CDR3 loop: CASSLARRDRGFRQPQHF. The CDR3 region has the DNA TGTGCCAGCAGCTTGGCCAGGAGAGACAGGGGGTTTAGGCAGCCCCAGCATTTT. The chain carries TRBV5-6 and TRBJ1-5; TRBD1 matches at 9 bases. Trimming at V came to 0 bases and at J to 7 bases, leaving 14 bases not matched to a gene. The V gene's germline CDR1 is SGHDT and CDR2 YYEEEE. The CDR3 is made up of 18 amino acids.

This clone came up once. The chain combines TRBV18 with TRBJ2-1; TRBD2 agrees at 10 bases. CDR1 and CDR2 (germline): KGHSH, LQKENI. The CDR3 extends over 16 amino acids. V lost 2 bases, J lost 4 bases, and 5 bases stayed unmatched. DNA for the CDR3: TGTGCCAGCTCACCATTCCTAGCGGGGGATTACAATGAGCAGTTCTTC. This gives the protein CASSPFLAGDYNEQFF.

This chain uses TRBV15 with TRBJ1-5, with D possibly TRBD1 on 6 matching bases. CDR1 is LNHNV, CDR2 YYDKDF, per germline (reference sequence). V was cut by 0 bases and J by 5 bases, with 14 bases left in between. The CDR3 covers 16 residues. CDR3 sequence: CATSRDRGIYDQPQHF. The CDR3 region has the DNA TGTGCCACCAGCAGAGATAGGGGGATCTACGATCAGCCCCAGCATTTT.

This chain links TRBV14 with TRBJ2-5; no clear D. The CDR3 contains 12 residues. The V gene's germline CDR1 is SGHDN and CDR2 FVKESK. V was cut by 3 bases and J by 5 bases, with 7 bases left in between. The CDR3 region has the DNA TGTGCCAGCAGCCACCTCGGGGAGACCCAGTACTTC. Translated, it gives CASSHLGETQYF.